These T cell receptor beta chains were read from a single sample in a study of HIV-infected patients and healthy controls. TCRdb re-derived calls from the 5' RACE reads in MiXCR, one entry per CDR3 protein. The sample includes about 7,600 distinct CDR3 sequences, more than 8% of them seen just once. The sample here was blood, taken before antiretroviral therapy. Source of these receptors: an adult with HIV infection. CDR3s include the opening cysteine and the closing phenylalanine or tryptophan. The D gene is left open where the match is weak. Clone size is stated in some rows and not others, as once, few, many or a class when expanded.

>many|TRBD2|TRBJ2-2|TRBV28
CASSLNPWGAGGTGELFF
TGTGCCAGCAGTTTAAACCCGTGGGGAGCGGGAGGCACCGGGGAGCTGTTTTTT
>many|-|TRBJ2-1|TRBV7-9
CASTTYNEQFF
TGTGCCAGCACGACCTACAATGAGCAGTTCTTC
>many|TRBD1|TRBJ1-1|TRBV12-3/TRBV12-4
CASSLGGDRVPTEAFF
TGTGCCAGCAGTCTCGGGGGAGACAGGGTACCTACTGAAGCTTTCTTT
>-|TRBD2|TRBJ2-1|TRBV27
CASSRGLTDNEQFF
TGTGCCAGCAGTCGGGGACTAACGGACAATGAGCAGTTCTTC
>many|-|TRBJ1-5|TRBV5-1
CASSLDGGNQPQHF
TGCGCCAGCAGCCTAGACGGAGGCAATCAGCCCCAGCATTTT
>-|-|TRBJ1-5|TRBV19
CASTLGSYGNQPQHF
TGTGCCAGTACCCTGGGTAGCTATGGCAATCAGCCCCAGCATTTT
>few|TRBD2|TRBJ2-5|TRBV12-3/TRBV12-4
CASSLGLAVSQETQYF
TGTGCCAGCAGCCTTGGACTAGCGGTTTCCCAAGAGACCCAGTACTTC
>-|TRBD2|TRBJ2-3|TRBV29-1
CSTWDSGRVTDTQYF
TGCAGCACATGGGATAGCGGGAGGGTGACAGATACGCAGTATTTT
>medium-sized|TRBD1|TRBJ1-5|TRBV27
CASSPGTGGWPQHF
TGTGCCAGCAGTCCCGGGACAGGGGGTTGGCCCCAGCATTTT
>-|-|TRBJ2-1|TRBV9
CASSVARGLGDNEQFF
TGTGCCAGCAGCGTAGCGCGGGGGCTAGGGGACAATGAGCAGTTCTTC
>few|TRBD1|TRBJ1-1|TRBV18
CASSFQGGNTEAFF
TGTGCCAGCTCATTTCAGGGGGGAAACACTGAAGCTTTCTTT
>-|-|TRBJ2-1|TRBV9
CASSVGEYNEQFF
TGTGCCAGCAGCGTAGGGGAGTACAATGAGCAGTTCTTC
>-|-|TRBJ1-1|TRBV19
CASSLNTEAFF
TGTGCCAGTAGCCTTAACACTGAAGCTTTCTTT
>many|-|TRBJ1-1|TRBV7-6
CASSLTATKNTEAFF
TGTGCCAGCAGCCTAACCGCGACTAAAAACACTGAAGCTTTCTTT
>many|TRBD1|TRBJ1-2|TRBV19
CASSIEWDRDPYGYTF
TGTGCCAGTAGTATAGAATGGGACAGGGATCCCTATGGCTACACCTTC
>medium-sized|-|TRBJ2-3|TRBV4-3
CASSPRVGASTDTQYF
TGCGCCAGCAGCCCCCGGGTCGGGGCTTCCACAGATACGCAGTATTTT
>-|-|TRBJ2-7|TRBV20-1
CSARSQGHEQYF
TGCAGTGCTAGGTCGCAGGGCCACGAGCAGTACTTC
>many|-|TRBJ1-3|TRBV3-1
CASSYSRLSGNTIYF
TGTGCCAGCAGTTACTCCAGACTCTCTGGAAACACCATATATTTT
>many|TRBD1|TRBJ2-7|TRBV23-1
CASRVPGQVPPEQYF
TGCGCCAGCAGAGTTCCGGGACAGGTTCCACCCGAGCAGTACTTC
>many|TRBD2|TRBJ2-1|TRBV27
CASSLIRTRAYNEQFF
TGTGCCAGCAGTTTAATTCGGACTAGGGCCTACAATGAGCAGTTCTTC
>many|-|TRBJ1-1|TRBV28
CASSRDRHGSEAFF
TGTGCCAGCAGCCGCGACAGGCACGGGAGTGAAGCTTTCTTT
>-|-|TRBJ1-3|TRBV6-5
CASSRTGQGIGNTIYF
TGTGCCAGCAGTCGAACCGGTCAGGGGATTGGAAACACCATATATTTT
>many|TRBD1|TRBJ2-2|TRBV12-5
CASGLVPGQAVTGELFF
TGTGCTAGTGGTTTGGTACCGGGACAGGCTGTCACCGGGGAGCTGTTTTTT
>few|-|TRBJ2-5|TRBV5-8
CASSWGGQKETQYF
TGTGCCAGCAGCTGGGGAGGACAGAAAGAGACCCAGTACTTC
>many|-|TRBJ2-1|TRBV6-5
CASRRDWSSYNEQFF
TGTGCCAGCAGGCGTGACTGGAGCTCCTACAATGAGCAGTTCTTC
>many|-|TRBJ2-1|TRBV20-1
CSAVLHRSYNEQFF
TGCAGTGCCGTACTTCACAGGAGCTACAATGAGCAGTTCTTC
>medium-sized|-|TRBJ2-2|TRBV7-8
CASSLEGFVTGELFF
TGTGCCAGCAGCTTAGAGGGGTTTGTTACCGGGGAGCTGTTTTTT
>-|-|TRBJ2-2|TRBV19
CASTPTGQPNTGELFF
TGTGCCAGTACCCCAACTGGACAGCCGAACACCGGGGAGCTGTTTTTT
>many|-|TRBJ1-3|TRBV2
CASRGGNTIYF
TGTGCCAGCCGGGGAGGAAACACCATATATTTT
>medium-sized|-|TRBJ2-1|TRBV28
CASNRVAYNEQFF
TGTGCCAGTAACAGGGTTGCCTACAATGAGCAGTTCTTC
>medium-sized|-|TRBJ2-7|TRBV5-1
CASRSPGQAYEQYF
TGCGCCAGCAGATCCCCGGGACAAGCCTACGAGCAGTACTTC